This T cell receptor beta chain originates from a study of molecular identifiers for immune sequencing clone quantification. The V and J ends lost 6 bases and 4 bases, in that order; junction bases with no gene match: 5. The CDR3 runs to 16 residues. Study-level points and caveats: Barcode-sharing identical TCR molecules could underestimate highly expanded clone sizes. Spiked Jurkat TCR RNA from one cell was reportedly detectable among over 800,000 naive cells.

This clonotype showed up just a few times. What it binds is unknown. TCRdb reprocessed the PCR reads via MiXCR and lists one record per CDR3 protein. The sample shows more than 450,000 distinct CDR3 sequences, 20% to 25% of them seen only once. Sequencing was performed on naive CD8+ T cells from blood, with Jurkat cell RNA spiked in. The subset is: FACS-sorted CD8+CD4-CCR7+CD45RA+ naive T cells. This chain uses TRBV12-3 or TRBV12-4 with TRBJ2-2; 13 nucleotides align to TRBD2. This TCR derives from a human donor in good health. Some libraries in this study had Jurkat cell RNA spiked in. The chain's CDR3 is CASRRTSGGFTGELFF. CDR3 nucleotides: TGTGCCAGCAGGAGGACTAGCGGGGGCTTCACCGGGGAGCTGTTTTTT.